The sequence of this TCR beta chain was determined in a study of tumor-infiltrating lymphocytes in localized non-small cell lung cancer. Study-level information: Patients included smokers and never-smokers with various histologies, some sampled after neoadjuvant chemotherapy. Tumor tissue and non-adjacent uninvolved lung came from each patient.

Assay used: immunoSEQ multiplex PCR; TCRdb lists only in-frame clones, some missing. The sample gives more than 9,500 clones, about 84% of which show up once; 9% to 15% is in the top ten. Per the germline V gene, CDR1 is MNHNY and CDR2 is SVGAGI (reference sequence). The CDR3 is 16 amino acids. V lost 5 bases to trimming and J lost 4 bases, with 21 bases between them. As regards this clone: The antigen remains unidentified.

Findings and limits, study-wide: Only some patients had TCR sequencing, depending on available tissue. Technical variation could not be separated from intratumor heterogeneity here.

The sequencing sample was made of uninvolved lung tissue not adjacent to the tumor. The receptor was isolated from a human donor with non-small cell lung cancer. The chain recombines TRBV6-6 with TRBJ2-7; a possible D gene is TRBD1 (7 bases). CDR3 nucleotides: TGTGCCAGCAGTAAACTCGGGACAGCTGGGGGGTACGAGCAGTACTTC. Translating it yields CASSKLGTAGGYEQYF.